One and the same sample provided the 28 T cell receptor beta chains below, sequenced in a study of CD8+ T cells in alopecia areata listed by TCRdb under 2018. Reading the label with the study, this specimen's time point is: 24 weeks on oral tofacitinib. The meaning of the sample's treatment or condition label: oral pan-JAK inhibitor, 5-10 mg twice daily. The library was produced with the immunoSEQ multiplex PCR assay. To provide template for TCR sequencing, every sample had RNA extracted and reverse transcribed into cDNA. Sourced from immuneACCESS, this table was stored by TCRdb with only in-frame sequences that have V and J called. A share of the clones is absent; for the studies checked, an unresolved V gene accounts for under half, and the remainder has no known explanation. The sample table contains fewer than 150,000 clones; only one count was recorded for less than 70% of them. The top ten clones comprise under 3.5% of the sample.

Sample: CD4+ T cells sorted from blood, taken at week 24, from a patient treated with tofacitinib. These TCRs come from a human donor with alopecia areata.

The chain has TRBV2 and TRBJ2-7; 9 positions match TRBD2. J lost 0 bases, V lost 7 bases, and 4 bases had no gene match. The germline gives CDR1 SNHLY, CDR2 FYNNEI. The CDR3 is 14 residues long. CDR3 amino acids: CASKVAGVSYEQYF. The DNA for the CDR3 is TGTGCCAGCAAGGTAGCGGGGGTCTCCTACGAGCAGTACTTC. Complete variable domain (other parts from reference TRBV2 and TRBJ2-7): EPEVTQTPSHQVTQMGQEVILRCVPISNHLYFYWYRQILGQKVEFLVSFYNNEISEKSEIFDDQFSVERPDGSNFTLKIRSTKLEDSAMYFCASKVAGVSYEQYFGPGTRLTVT.

The chain is built from TRBV4-2 and TRBJ1-5; D is undetermined. From germline, CDR1 is LGHNA and CDR2 YNFKEQ. The CDR3 spans 17 residues. The germline V and J ends were trimmed by 0 bases and 0 bases, with 12 bases remaining between them. DNA for the CDR3: TGTGCCAGCAGCCAAGATCCGATGACAAATAGCAATCAGCCCCAGCATTTT. Amino acids: CASSQDPMTNSNQPQHF.

This clone was detected a few times. The chain joins TRBV18 to TRBJ2-5, with a weak D call TRBD1 (7 bases). The CDR3 is 15 amino acids. Between the trimmed V and J ends, which lost 5 bases and 1 base, there was a span of 14 bases. Germline V gene data show CDR1 as KGHSH and CDR2 as LQKENI. The CDR3 DNA reads as TGTGCCAGCTCAGCCAGACAGGGAGGCCAAGAGACCCAGTACTTC. Translating gives CASSARQGGQETQYF.

This chain joins TRBV29-1 and TRBJ1-4; 10 bases line up with TRBD1. In germline, CDR1 is SQVTM, CDR2 ANQGSEA. There are 13 residues in the CDR3. Germline trimming cut 7 bases from V and 8 bases from J; bases unmatched to any gene: 7. The DNA for the CDR3 is TGCAGCGGAGGACAGGGGGTCATGGAAAAACTGTTTTTT. Its translation: CSGGQGVMEKLFF.

This clone was detected a few times. This chain joins TRBV6-5 and TRBJ2-3; D not certain. From germline, CDR1 is MNHEY and CDR2 SVGAGI. Trimming removed 4 bases from V and 5 bases from J, with 10 bases in between. The CDR3 is 13 residues long. CDR3 residues: CASSSQPGDTQYF. CDR3 in DNA: TGTGCCAGCAGTTCCCAACCTGGAGATACGCAGTATTTT.

The chain combines TRBV5-4 with TRBJ2-1; 9 bases line up with TRBD2. The CDR3 spans 16 residues. Germline trimming cut 5 bases from V and 4 bases from J; bases unmatched to any gene: 10. Germline CDR1 reads SGHNT; CDR2 reads YYREEE (reference sequence). For the CDR3, the DNA is TGTGCCAGCAGGCCTCCGGGTAGCGGGGGTTACAATGAGCAGTTCTTC. Translation gives CASRPPGSGGYNEQFF.

The chain combines TRBV4-2 with TRBJ2-1, with 9 nucleotides matching TRBD1. The V segment lost 0 bases and the J segment 9 bases; nucleotides outside the gene matches: 12. The CDR3 is made up of 17 amino acids. Per germline, CDR1 LGHNA and CDR2 YNFKEQ. The CDR3 DNA sequence: TGTGCCAGCAGCCAAGATAAAGTGGAACAGGGACAGGGTGAGCAGTTCTTC. It specifies CASSQDKVEQGQGEQFF.

The CDR3 here is CASMDLVRQGANTGELFF. In DNA form, the CDR3 reads TGCGCCAGCATGGATCTCGTCCGACAGGGGGCGAACACCGGGGAGCTGTTTTTT. The J gene is TRBJ2-2, the V gene TRBV5-1, with TRBD1 matching 9 bases. The CDR3 runs to 18 residues. The germline V gene encodes CDR1 SGHRS and CDR2 YFSETQ. Trimming removed 6 bases from V and 0 bases from J; junction bases left unmatched: 12.

Turning to this clone: Other nucleotide sequences in the sample specify the same CDR3. For the CDR3, the DNA is TGTGCCAGCAGCTTGATGGGGGGGGAGACCCAGTACTTC. It encodes CASSLMGGETQYF. V gene TRBV7-9 combines with J gene TRBJ2-5; 7 bases are shared with TRBD2. Trimming cost V 3 bases and J 5 bases; bases outside gene matches: 3. The CDR3 is made up of 13 amino acids. The V gene's germline CDR1 is SEHNR and CDR2 FQNEAQ (reference sequence).

The chain has TRBV6-5 and TRBJ1-6; maybe TRBD1 (5 bases). V lost 11 bases and J lost 7, with 18 bases in between. Germline CDR1 and CDR2: MNHEY and SVGAGI. The length of the CDR3 is 14 residues. CDR3 sequence reads: CAASRWGGNSPLHF. Here the CDR3 DNA reads TGTGCCGCCAGCAGGTGGGGGGGGAATTCACCCCTCCACTTT.

This sequence joins TRBV6-5 and TRBJ2-5, with a tentative D call TRBD2 (6 bases). Per germline, CDR1 MNHEY and CDR2 SVGAGI. Trimming pared 8 bases from V and 3 bases from J, leaving 10 bases between. The CDR3 runs 12 residues. CDR3 amino acids: CASGRREETQYF. The CDR3, as DNA: TGTGCCAGCGGCCGGAGGGAAGAGACCCAGTACTTC.

The chain is built from TRBV19 and TRBJ2-5, with D possibly TRBD2 on 5 matching bases. With 2 bases removed from V and 3 bases from J, the gap between germline ends came to 16 bases. Germline V CDR1 and CDR2: LNHDA, SQIVND (reference sequence). This CDR3 is 16 amino acids long. In DNA form, the CDR3 reads TGTGCCAGTAGTATAAGGCTAGCCGAGAGCAAAGAGACCCAGTACTTC. Protein product: CASSIRLAESKETQYF.

This chain joins TRBV6-5 and TRBJ1-1; D gene ambiguous. The V gene lost 7 bases and the J gene lost 5 bases, with 14 bases spanning the gap. This CDR3 comprises 13 residues. Germline values: CDR1 MNHEY, CDR2 SVGAGI. CDR3 nucleotide sequence: TGTGCCAGCAAGGAGCCGCCCCGAACTGAAGCTTTCTTT. Protein product: CASKEPPRTEAFF.

This chain links TRBV2 with TRBJ1-2; D not resolved. The CDR3 length is 16 residues. The germline V gene has CDR1 SNHLY and CDR2 FYNNEI. Trimming took off 2 bases at V and 4 bases at J, with 17 bases between the two ends. The CDR3 protein is CASSENPTVLGYGYTF. In DNA form, the CDR3 reads TGTGCCAGCAGTGAAAACCCAACCGTTTTGGGCTATGGCTACACCTTC.

The rearrangement joins TRBV2 to TRBJ2-2; 9 bases are a match to TRBD2. V lost 8 bases, J lost 3 bases, and 10 bases stayed unmatched. Germline V CDR1 and CDR2: SNHLY, FYNNEI. The CDR3 has 16 residues. The CDR3 protein is CASGGVAGDHTGELFF. In nucleotides, the CDR3 is TGTGCCAGCGGAGGGGTAGCGGGGGACCACACCGGGGAGCTGTTTTTT.

The J gene is TRBJ1-1, the V gene TRBV10-3; D call uncertain. CDR3 size: 15 residues. Between the trimmed V and J ends, which lost 6 bases and 1 base, there was a span of 15 bases. Germline V gene sequence: CDR1 ENHRY, CDR2 SYGVKD. The CDR3 region has the DNA TGTGCCATCAGGGCGATGACATCGGGGAACACTGAAGCTTTCTTT. Its protein is CAIRAMTSGNTEAFF.

A word on this clone: Germline and junction disagree at one end, which may indicate a read error. The chain links TRBV7-7 to TRBJ2-5; either TRBD1 or TRBD2 may supply D (5 bases each). The CDR3 sequence is 14 residues long. CDR1 and CDR2 (germline): SSHAT, FNYEAQ (reference sequence). This CDR3 is CASSLGELQETQYF. The CDR3 DNA reads as TGTGCTAGCAGCTTGGGGGAACTCCAAGAGACCCAGTACTTC.

The J gene is TRBJ1-6, the V gene TRBV4-1; D is possibly TRBD1 (6 bases). This CDR3 is 15 amino acids long. Germline V gene sequence: CDR1 MGHRA, CDR2 YSYEKL. The ends were cut back, 1 base at V and 10 bases at J, with 14 bases in the middle. The DNA for the CDR3 is TGCGCCAGCAGCCAAGGAATGCAGGGGAACTCACCCCTCCACTTT. It translates to CASSQGMQGNSPLHF.

The chain combines TRBV29-1 with TRBJ2-7; 10 bases are a match to TRBD1. The CDR3 is 13 residues long. From germline, CDR1 is SQVTM and CDR2 ANQGSEA. Unmatched junction bases numbered 13, after V lost 8 bases and J lost 9 bases. The CDR3 sequence: CSYTGTGVSGQYF. DNA for the CDR3: TGCAGCTATACCGGGACAGGGGTTTCTGGGCAGTACTTC.

This rearrangement joins TRBV30 to TRBJ2-5; D is ambiguous. There are 12 residues in the CDR3. Trimming removed 2 bases from V and 5 bases from J, with 9 bases in between. Germline values: CDR1 GTSNPN, CDR2 SVGIG (reference sequence). The CDR3 region has the DNA TGTGCCTGGAGTCCAGGTTGGGAGACCCAGTACTTC. Residues: CAWSPGWETQYF.

This chain links TRBV7-2 with TRBJ2-5; no reliable D call. V was shortened by 1 base and J by 5 bases, with 8 bases between the two germline ends. Germline lookup yields CDR1 SGHTA and CDR2 FQGNSA. This CDR3 spans 13 amino acids. CDR3 residues: CASSLVVEETQYF. As DNA, the CDR3 is TGTGCCAGCAGCTTAGTAGTAGAGGAGACCCAGTACTTC.

J is TRBJ1-6 and V is TRBV30, with TRBD1 as a possible D gene (5 bases). Germline CDR1 GTSNPN, CDR2 SVGIG (reference sequence). V was shortened by 4 bases and J by 5 bases, with 15 bases between the two germline ends. This CDR3 region has 15 residues. In nucleotides, the CDR3 is TGTGCCTGGACACAAGGGACGGGAGATAATTCACCCCTCCACTTT. Translating it yields CAWTQGTGDNSPLHF.

The rearrangement uses TRBV5-6 and TRBJ1-1, with a possible D match to TRBD1 (6 bases). The germline gives CDR1 SGHDT, CDR2 YYEEEE. V was cut by 7 bases and J by 8 bases, with 18 bases left in between. CDR3 length: 13 amino acids. The CDR3 DNA sequence: TGTGCCAGCCGTCCCTTGGGGGCTAGAGAAGCTTTCTTT. Translation gives CASRPLGAREAFF.

The chain uses TRBV27 and TRBJ1-1; 12 bases are shared with TRBD1. This CDR3 is built from 15 residues. The junction had 9 bases not matched to a gene; V was cut back by 5 bases and J by 8 bases. Germline V lookup: CDR1 MNHEY, CDR2 SMNVEV (reference sequence). CDR3 sequence: CASSHHRDRGREAFF. CDR3 in DNA: TGTGCCAGCAGTCACCACCGGGACAGGGGGCGAGAAGCTTTCTTT.

This clone has a handful of counts. V usage is TRBV29-1 and J usage is TRBJ2-4; 10 bases fit TRBD1. The CDR3 is 14 residues long. Looked up from germline, CDR1 is SQVTM and CDR2 is ANQGSEA. V was clipped by 6 bases and J by 3 bases; unmatched bases: 5. In DNA, the CDR3 is TGCAGCGTAAGACAGGGGGCGAACAAAAACATTCAGTACTTC. Protein sequence: CSVRQGANKNIQYF.

The chain is built from TRBV11-2 and TRBJ2-3; D perhaps matches TRBD1 (5 bases). The length of the CDR3 is 13 residues. CDR1 and CDR2 from the germline V gene are SGHAT and FQNNGV. The ends were cut back, 5 bases at V and 4 bases at J, with 10 bases in the middle. The chain's CDR3 is CASSPRGPDTQYF. Here the CDR3 DNA reads TGTGCCAGCAGCCCTAGGGGCCCAGATACGCAGTATTTT.

The V and J genes are TRBV27 and TRBJ1-2; 11 bases align to TRBD1. Losses at the gene ends were 6 bases for V and 4 bases for J; bases not matched to a gene: 4. Germline loops: CDR1 MNHEY, CDR2 SMNVEV (reference sequence). The CDR3 length is 14 residues. The CDR3 DNA follows: TGTGCCAGCAGGGAAGGGACAGGGGGCTATGGCTACACCTTC. As protein: CASREGTGGYGYTF.

The rearrangement links TRBV5-1 to TRBJ1-5; D unclear. Germline loops: CDR1 SGHRS, CDR2 YFSETQ. The CDR3 covers 15 residues. Between the trimmed V and J ends, which lost 0 bases and 6 bases, there was a span of 13 bases. As DNA, the CDR3 is TGCGCCAGCAGCTTGGCCGGTGATACTGGTCAGCCCCAGCATTTT. Translated, it gives CASSLAGDTGQPQHF.